Below, 29 T cell receptor beta chains from the same sample are listed, as sequenced in a study of regulatory T cells in long-lasting Graves disease. Regarding time point: persistent/refractory GD, antithyroid drugs over 5 years with positive TRAb. RNA extracted from PBMCs served as the sequencing template. CDR3-region Arm-PCR and iRepertoire HTBI primers produced the TCR beta libraries. In TCRdb, the multiplex PCR reads were re-called with MiXCR into one record per CDR3 protein. The data contain about 470,000 distinct CDR3 sequences, around 20% of them singletons. The sample in question was peripheral blood mononuclear cells (PBMCs), obtained when the disease was refractory, from a patient treated with antithyroid drugs. Receptors originate from a female donor with Graves disease.

This chain connects TRBV4-1 to TRBJ1-5; 7 nucleotides line up with TRBD1. Germline CDR1 MGHRA, CDR2 YSYEKL. The CDR3 is 18 amino acids. V lost 4 bases to trimming and J lost 3 bases; unmatched junction nucleotides: 15. CDR3 protein: CASSPGTVQGQNNQPQHF. CDR3 in DNA: TGCGCCAGCAGCCCAGGCACGGTACAGGGACAGAACAATCAGCCCCAGCATTTT.

The CDR3 reads CASSQRRGGPGSNQPQHF. CDR3 in DNA: TGTGCCAGCAGTCAGCGAAGGGGGGGCCCCGGGAGCAATCAGCCCCAGCATTTT. The gene calls are TRBV27 and TRBJ1-5; D might be TRBD1 (6 bases). The CDR3 spans 18 residues. Per the germline V gene, CDR1 is MNHEY and CDR2 is SMNVEV (reference sequence). V lost 5 bases and J 1 base, leaving 21 bases between the germline ends.

This clonotype showed up just a few times. The chain is built from TRBV24-1 and TRBJ2-7; 7 bases line up with TRBD1. Losses at the gene ends were 7 bases for V and 6 bases for J; bases not matched to a gene: 20. This CDR3 is 17 amino acids long. CDR1 KGHDR and CDR2 SFDVKD come from the germline V gene. CDR3 sequence reads: CATRADVTPGQLREQYF. The CDR3 region has the DNA TGTGCCACCAGGGCAGACGTTACTCCGGGACAGCTACGCGAGCAGTACTTC.

V is TRBV5-1 and J is TRBJ2-7; D call uncertain. Trimming took off 2 bases at V and 0 bases at J, with 9 bases between the two ends. The CDR3 runs to 14 residues. Per the germline V gene, CDR1 is SGHRS and CDR2 is YFSETQ. The CDR3 loop reads CASSLTISSYEQYF. The CDR3 nucleotides read TGCGCCAGCAGCTTAACGATCAGCTCCTACGAGCAGTACTTC. Filled out from reference TRBV5-1 and TRBJ2-7, the complete variable domain reads KAGVTQTPRYLIKTRGQQVTLSCSPISGHRSVSWYQQTPGQGLQFLFEYFSETQRNKGNFPGRFSGRQFSNSRSEMNVSTLELGDSALYLCASSLTISSYEQYFGPGTRLTVT.

V is TRBV10-2 and J is TRBJ2-5; D tentatively fits TRBD1 or TRBD2 (5 bases each). The V end lost 8 bases, the J end lost 10 bases, and 11 bases lay between the germline ends. This CDR3 is 10 amino acids long. Germline CDR1 WSHSY, CDR2 SAAADI. In DNA, the CDR3 is TGCGCCAGCCTTGCAGGGAGCCAGTACTTC. Its protein is CASLAGSQYF.

This clonotype has only one observation. A much larger clonotype is one base distant, so this may be a read error. CDR3 bases: TGTGCCAGCAGCCCGGGGACTAGCGGGATCTGGGAGGCCCAGTACTTC. The encoded protein is CASSPGTSGIWEAQYF. The chain combines TRBV11-2 with TRBJ2-5, with TRBD2 identical over 13 bases. Germline loops: CDR1 SGHAT, CDR2 FQNNGV. This CDR3 contains 16 residues. V gave up 5 bases and J gave up 9 bases; unmatched junction bases: 12. The full variable domain, with the rest looked up from reference TRBV11-2 and TRBJ2-5, is EAGVAQSPRYKIIEKRQSVAFWCNPISGHATLYWYQQILGQGPKLLIQFQNNGVVDDSQLPKDRFSAERLKGVDSTLKIQPAKLEDSAVYLCASSPGTSGIWEAQYFGPGTRLLVL.

There are many counts of this clonotype. The chain has TRBV3-1 and TRBJ1-1; maybe TRBD1 (5 bases). Per the germline V gene, CDR1 is LGHDT and CDR2 is YNNKEL (reference sequence). Trimming removed 1 base at V and 5 bases at J, with 14 bases between. This CDR3 is 15 amino acids long. The CDR3 here is CASSQGGDYRTEAFF. Here the CDR3 DNA reads TGTGCCAGCAGCCAAGGGGGCGACTACAGGACTGAAGCTTTCTTT. Full variable domain (outside the CDR3, taken from reference TRBV3-1 and TRBJ1-1): DTAVSQTPKYLVTQMGNDKSIKCEQNLGHDTMYWYKQDSKKFLKIMFSYNNKELIINETVPNRFSPKSPDKAHLNLHINSLELGDSAVYFCASSQGGDYRTEAFFGQGTRLTVV.

The rearrangement uses TRBV6-5 and TRBJ1-5; no definite D call. CDR1 is MNHEY, CDR2 SVGAGI, per germline. The CDR3 has 19 amino acids. Trimming took 6 bases from V and 1 from J, leaving 25 bases between them. CDR3 sequence reads: CASRPFHRRVLESNQPQHF. CDR3 nucleotides: TGTGCCAGCAGACCCTTCCACCGGAGAGTACTGGAGAGCAATCAGCCCCAGCATTTT.

There are many counts of this clonotype. This chain uses TRBV6-1 with TRBJ1-5; possibly TRBD1 for D (5 bases). This CDR3 is 16 amino acids long. V was clipped by 3 bases and J by 1 base, with 13 bases between them. Germline assignment: CDR1 MNHNS and CDR2 SASEGT. CDR3 in amino acids: CASSDRARGSNQPQHF. CDR3 sequence (DNA): TGTGCCAGCAGTGACAGGGCCCGGGGGAGCAATCAGCCCCAGCATTTT.

In this sample, this clonotype turned up a few times. V gene TRBV28 combines with J gene TRBJ1-5, with a possible D match to TRBD1 (6 bases). Germline-derived CDR1 and CDR2 are MDHEN and SYDVKM. CDR3 length: 13 amino acids. Trimming cost V 8 bases and J 2 bases, with 10 bases left between them. CDR3 coding DNA: TGTGCCAGCCATGGGGGCCGCAATCAGCCCCAGCATTTT. Residues: CASHGGRNQPQHF.

This clonotype occurred a few times. The V and J genes are TRBV19 and TRBJ1-5; no firm D call. CDR3 length equals 13 residues. Germline loops: CDR1 LNHDA, CDR2 SQIVND (reference sequence). V was pared by 5 bases and J by 0 bases, with 5 bases between. The CDR3 sequence is CASSGNSNQPQHF. The CDR3 DNA is TGTGCCAGTAGTGGGAATAGCAATCAGCCCCAGCATTTT. Using reference TRBV19 and TRBJ1-5 for the parts outside the CDR3, the full variable domain is DGGITQSPKYLFRKEGQNVTLSCEQNLNHDAMYWYRQDPGQGLRLIYYSQIVNDFQKGDIAEGYSVSREKKESFPLTVTSAQKNPTAFYLCASSGNSNQPQHFGDGTRLSIL.

This clonotype was recorded a few times. This rearrangement joins TRBV4-3 to TRBJ1-2, with no clear D. V was clipped by 0 bases and J by 4 bases, with 12 bases between them. The CDR3 length is 15 residues. CDR1 LGHNA and CDR2 YSLEER come from the germline V gene. DNA of the CDR3: TGCGCCAGCAGCCAAGACAAAGGACGAACCTATGGCTACACCTTC. It specifies CASSQDKGRTYGYTF.

This clonotype was observed a handful of times. This chain uses TRBV5-1 with TRBJ2-7; TRBD2 matches at 16 bases. Unmatched junction bases numbered 1, after V lost 3 bases and J lost 1 base. CDR1 and CDR2 from the germline V gene are SGHRS and YFSETQ. This CDR3 has 16 amino acids. The CDR3 DNA is TGCGCCAGCAGCTGGGGACTAGCGGGAGGGTCCTACGAGCAGTACTTC. Protein sequence: CASSWGLAGGSYEQYF.

This clonotype was recorded many times. This chain joins TRBV30 and TRBJ1-1; D call uncertain. This CDR3 has 14 residues. In germline, CDR1 is GTSNPN, CDR2 SVGIG (reference sequence). V gave up 1 base and J gave up 0 bases, with 9 bases separating them. The CDR3 nucleotides read TGTGCCTGGAGTGGTATCAGGTTGAACACTGAAGCTTTCTTT. It translates to CAWSGIRLNTEAFF.

The chain employs TRBV7-9 and TRBJ2-2; D might be TRBD1 (5 bases). Germline CDR1 SEHNR, CDR2 FQNEAQ (reference sequence). V was cut by 2 bases and J by 0 bases, with 19 bases left in between. The CDR3 loop spans 19 amino acids. The CDR3 protein is CASSLLRAGPLSNTGELFF. The CDR3 coding sequence is TGTGCCAGCAGCTTATTAAGGGCAGGGCCCCTCTCGAACACCGGGGAGCTGTTTTTT.

This clonotype showed up many times. This chain's CDR3 is CASSLRPPSGSSYEQYF. CDR3 nucleotide sequence: TGTGCCAGCAGCCTCCGTCCGCCTAGCGGGAGCTCCTACGAGCAGTACTTC. The V and J genes are TRBV27 and TRBJ2-7; 10 bases are shared with TRBD2. Trimming at V came to 6 bases and at J to 0 bases, leaving 11 bases not matched to a gene. The CDR3 totals 17 residues. Germline CDR1 reads MNHEY; CDR2 reads SMNVEV (reference sequence).

This clonotype occurred many times. The chain uses TRBV28 and TRBJ1-3; D is possibly TRBD1 (6 bases). The length of the CDR3 is 15 residues. CDR1 and CDR2 (germline): MDHEN, SYDVKM. Deletions cut 4 bases from V and 3 bases from J, with 13 bases between. CDR3 coding DNA: TGTGCCAGCAGTTCCGACAGGCTCAGTGGAAACACCATATATTTT. It translates to CASSSDRLSGNTIYF.

The chain uses TRBV5-1 and TRBJ1-6; 11 bases fit TRBD1. After removal of 4 bases from V and 5 bases from J, the junction contained 5 bases not matched to a gene. CDR3 length: 16 residues. CDR1 SGHRS and CDR2 YFSETQ come from the germline V gene. CDR3: CASSPRDRGDNSPLHF. The CDR3, as DNA: TGCGCCAGCAGCCCCCGGGACAGGGGGGATAATTCACCCCTCCACTTT.

The chain combines TRBV19 with TRBJ2-4, with 7 bases lining up with TRBD1. Trimming took 4 bases from V and 0 from J; bases not matched to a gene: 6. Germline lookup yields CDR1 LNHDA and CDR2 SQIVND (reference sequence). This CDR3 has 16 residues. The CDR3 spells CASSTNTGVAKNIQYF. In DNA form, the CDR3 reads TGTGCCAGTAGTACAAACACAGGGGTAGCCAAAAACATTCAGTACTTC.

This sequence joins TRBV12-5 and TRBJ2-2, with 14 bases fitting TRBD2. V was pared by 3 bases and J by 6 bases, with 18 bases of the junction left unmatched. Germline V lookup: CDR1 LGHNT, CDR2 FRNRAP. The CDR3 runs to 21 residues. The CDR3: CASGFILPPGTSGRIPGELFF. CDR3 DNA: TGTGCTAGTGGTTTTATCCTCCCCCCCGGGACTAGCGGGAGAATCCCCGGGGAGCTGTTTTTT.

Points on this clonotype: At one end the junction does not follow the germline gene, possibly because of a read error. This chain connects TRBV12-3 or TRBV12-4 to TRBJ2-4; D is perhaps TRBD1 or TRBD2 (6 bases each). The CDR3 runs 11 residues. CDR3 nucleotide sequence: TGTGCCAGCAGTACCGGGGGCTCGAAGTTCTTC. Protein product: CASSTGGSKFF.

On this clonotype: Since a much larger clone is just one base distant, this may be a read error. V is TRBV6-1 and J is TRBJ2-5; D is possibly TRBD2 (6 bases). The germline gives CDR1 MNHNS, CDR2 SASEGT. V was clipped by 2 bases and J by 9 bases, with 22 bases between them. The CDR3 totals 16 residues. Here the CDR3 DNA reads TGTGCCAGCAGTGAATTTGAGGGGAGCGGGTTTGAGGCCCAGTACTTC. Its translation is CASSEFEGSGFEAQYF.

A few counts support this clonotype. V gene TRBV12-3 or TRBV12-4 combines with J gene TRBJ1-5, with 9 bases fitting TRBD1. Unmatched junction bases numbered 9, after V lost 5 bases and J lost 7 bases. The CDR3 length is 15 residues. CDR3 coding DNA: TGTGCCAGCAGTAACCGGGACAGGGTCTGGCAGCCCCAGCATTTT. It specifies CASSNRDRVWQPQHF.

The chain combines TRBV6-1 with TRBJ2-7, with TRBD1 matching 9 bases. V lost 8 bases and J lost 4; bases outside the gene matches: 9. The germline CDR1 and CDR2 sequences are MNHNS and SASEGT. The CDR3 covers 14 residues. The CDR3 DNA reads as TGTGCCAGCGCCAAATGGGACAGGGCTTACGAGCAGTACTTC. This codes for CASAKWDRAYEQYF.

This clonotype has at least ten counts. The rearrangement links TRBV28 to TRBJ1-1; D is uncertain. Deletions cut 2 bases from V and 5 bases from J, with 9 bases between. This CDR3 region has 13 residues. The germline CDR1 and CDR2 sequences are MDHEN and SYDVKM. CDR3 amino acids: CASSLEVTTEAFF. CDR3 bases: TGTGCCAGCAGTTTAGAGGTTACAACTGAAGCTTTCTTT.

The V and J genes are TRBV10-3 and TRBJ2-3; TRBD1 aligns across 11 bases. V was pared by 4 bases and J by 5 bases, with 5 bases of the junction left unmatched. Germline V gene sequence: CDR1 ENHRY, CDR2 SYGVKD. This CDR3 contains 15 residues. CDR3 DNA sequence: TGTGCCATCAGTGGGACAGGGGGCGCAATAGATACGCAGTATTTT. It translates to CAISGTGGAIDTQYF.

This clonotype was counted a few times. V is TRBV11-1 and J is TRBJ2-7; weak D call: TRBD2 (5 bases). Germline V gene data show CDR1 as SGHAT and CDR2 as FQDESV (reference sequence). V was shortened by 5 bases and J by 3 bases, with 14 bases between the two germline ends. The CDR3 sequence is 14 residues long. The CDR3 loop reads CASSPDLGNYEQYF. The DNA for the CDR3 is TGTGCCAGCAGCCCGGACCTCGGGAACTACGAGCAGTACTTC.

This clonotype has just a few counts. A clone one base away is much larger, so this may be a read error. The genes are TRBV28 and TRBJ1-2; D is uncertain. CDR3 length: 15 residues. The germline gives CDR1 MDHEN, CDR2 SYDVKM. In nucleotides, the CDR3 is TGTACCAGCAGGCACTTAGTCCAGTTTAACTATGGCTACACCTTC. This translates into CTSRHLVQFNYGYTF.

V gene TRBV11-2 combines with J gene TRBJ2-3; 7 bases agree with TRBD2. CDR1 SGHAT and CDR2 FQNNGV come from the germline V gene. The CDR3 runs to 17 residues. V gave up 9 bases and J gave up 0 bases; unmatched junction bases: 15. CDR3 nucleotides: TGTGCCAGTAGCACCCCCCAACCGGGAGGTAGCACAGATACGCAGTATTTT. Residues: CASSTPQPGGSTDTQYF.